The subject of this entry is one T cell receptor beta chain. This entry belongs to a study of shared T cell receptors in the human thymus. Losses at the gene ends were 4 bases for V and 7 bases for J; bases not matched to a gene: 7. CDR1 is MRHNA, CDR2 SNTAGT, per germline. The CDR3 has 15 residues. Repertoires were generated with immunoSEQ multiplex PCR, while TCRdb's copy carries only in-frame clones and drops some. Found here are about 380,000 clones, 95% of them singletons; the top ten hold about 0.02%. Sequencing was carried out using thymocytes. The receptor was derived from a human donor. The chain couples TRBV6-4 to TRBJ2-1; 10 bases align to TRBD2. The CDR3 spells CASSGRGLAENEQFF. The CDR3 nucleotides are TGTGCCAGCAGTGGGAGAGGACTAGCGGAGAATGAGCAGTTCTTC.